The 21 T cell receptor beta chains below come from one sample, sequenced in a study of T cell responses to AZD1222 COVID-19 vaccine. Only in-frame clones appear in the TCRdb table, and some are missing; sequencing was by immunoSEQ multiplex PCR. The repertoire holds fewer than 30,000 clones, with approximately 90% as singletons. This specimen consisted of peripheral blood, obtained 28 days after the second AZD1222 dose. These receptors were obtained from an adult who received the AZD1222 COVID-19 vaccine.

This chain connects TRBV25-1 to TRBJ1-2, with a possible D match to TRBD1 (5 bases). V lost 6 bases to trimming and J lost 8 bases, with 25 bases between them. Germline values: CDR1 MGHDK, CDR2 SYGVNS. This CDR3 spans 16 amino acids. CDR3 amino acids: CASRPTGGRRTGGYTF. The CDR3 DNA is TGTGCCAGCAGGCCGACGGGGGGACGGCGGACTGGGGGCTACACCTTC.

The chain links TRBV7-3 to TRBJ2-5, with unresolved D. CDR1 and CDR2 (germline): SGHTA, FQGTGA. Trimming took off 5 bases at V and 4 bases at J, with 17 bases between the two ends. This CDR3 has 15 amino acids. As DNA, the CDR3 is TGTGCCAGCAGCACCAGACACACTCCCACAGAGACCCAGTACTTC. Residues: CASSTRHTPTETQYF.

This clone showed up just once. The chain uses TRBV11-2 and TRBJ2-7, with 9 nucleotides matching TRBD1. The germline CDR1 and CDR2 sequences are SGHAT and FQNNGV. This CDR3 is built from 13 residues. The trim removed 7 bases at V and 4 bases at J, leaving 5 bases unmatched. For the CDR3, the DNA is TGTGCCAGCACCGGGACAGGGCAGTACGAGCAGTACTTC. It codes for CASTGTGQYEQYF.

J is TRBJ2-1 and V is TRBV5-1; D remains unclear. The CDR3 has 12 amino acids. V lost 4 bases and J lost 7, with 9 bases in between. CDR1 is SGHRS, CDR2 YFSETQ, per germline. CDR3 in amino acids: CASSILGNEQFF. The CDR3 DNA reads TGCGCCAGCAGCATCTTGGGGAATGAGCAGTTCTTC.

The chain carries TRBV7-9 and TRBJ2-2, with D possibly being TRBD2 (7 bases). The CDR3 contains 16 residues. Germline lookup yields CDR1 SEHNR and CDR2 FQNEAQ (reference sequence). The ends were cut back, 4 bases at V and 0 bases at J, with 12 bases in the middle. CDR3 protein: CASSSRGATNTGELFF. The CDR3 DNA reads as TGTGCCAGCAGCTCTCGGGGGGCCACGAACACCGGGGAGCTGTTTTTT.

The chain couples TRBV2 to TRBJ1-5; the D gene is possibly TRBD1 (6 bases). Germline CDR1 is SNHLY and CDR2 is FYNNEI. Trimming took off 0 bases at V and 9 bases at J, with 12 bases between the two ends. There are 14 residues in the CDR3. The CDR3 bases are TGTGCCAGCAGTGAAGCTGTAGGGGGGAGGCCCCAGCATTTT. Encoded protein: CASSEAVGGRPQHF.

CDR3 sequence (DNA): TGTGCCAGCAATCGGGGCTCCTACGAGCAGTACTTC. Its translation: CASNRGSYEQYF. The rearrangement links TRBV5-6 to TRBJ2-7; D perhaps matches TRBD2 (5 bases). Germline V gene sequence: CDR1 SGHDT, CDR2 YYEEEE. Deletions cut 6 bases from V and 0 bases from J, with 7 bases between. The CDR3 runs to 12 residues.

This chain uses TRBV11-2 with TRBJ2-5; a weak D match, TRBD2 (6 bases). V dropped 4 bases and J dropped 7 bases, with 7 bases sitting between them. In germline, CDR1 is SGHAT, CDR2 FQNNGV. The CDR3 is 11 residues long. CDR3 sequence: CASSSGGTQYF. CDR3 DNA: TGTGCCAGCAGCTCCGGGGGGACCCAGTACTTC.

The rearrangement joins TRBV15 to TRBJ2-7, with D perhaps matching TRBD2 (5 bases). Germline V CDR1 and CDR2: LNHNV, YYDKDF (reference sequence). Trimming cost V 0 bases and J 6 bases, with 6 bases left between them. This CDR3 has 12 amino acids. The CDR3 is CATSRDRGEQYF. Here the CDR3 DNA reads TGTGCCACCAGCAGAGATCGGGGCGAGCAGTACTTC.

V is TRBV7-7 and J is TRBJ1-3; D is ambiguous. The CDR3 has 14 residues. V was shortened by 8 bases and J by 8 bases, with 19 bases between the two germline ends. Germline V gives CDR1 SSHAT, CDR2 FNYEAQ (reference sequence). The CDR3 coding sequence is TGTGCCAGCGACCTTGGGATCGTTCTGTACACCATATATTTT. Protein product: CASDLGIVLYTIYF.

V gene TRBV15 combines with J gene TRBJ2-1, with 9 bases identical to TRBD2. Trimming removed 0 bases from V and 9 bases from J; junction bases left unmatched: 9. The CDR3 consists of 16 residues. Germline V gene lookup returns CDR1 LNHNV and CDR2 YYDKDF (reference sequence). DNA of the CDR3: TGTGCCACCAGCAGAGATCGTGGCGGGAGGGCCCTTGAGCAGTTCTTC. As protein: CATSRDRGGRALEQFF.

Concerning this clone: The junction departs from the called germline gene at one end, perhaps through a read error. V gene TRBV30 combines with J gene TRBJ2-7; D possibly corresponds to TRBD1 (5 bases). This CDR3 is 12 amino acids long. The germline CDR1 and CDR2 sequences are GTSNPN and SVGIG (reference sequence). The CDR3 spells CAWSAERVTAHF. The CDR3 DNA reads TGTGCCTGGAGTGCAGAACGGGTGACAGCTCACTTC.

CDR3 region: CASSKDISNQPQHF. In nucleotides, the CDR3 is TGTGCCAGCAGCAAGGACATTAGCAATCAGCCCCAGCATTTT. The chain is built from TRBV5-5 and TRBJ1-5, with a possible D match to TRBD1 (5 bases). Trimming removed 4 bases at V and 0 bases at J, with 8 bases between. Germline CDR1 reads SGHKS; CDR2 reads YYEKEE (reference sequence). This CDR3 is built from 14 residues.

The rearrangement uses TRBV11-2 and TRBJ1-3; D is unclear. The CDR3 runs 13 residues. V lost 1 base, J lost 3 bases, and 4 bases lay in between. The germline V gene has CDR1 SGHAT and CDR2 FQNNGV. CDR3: CASSLVLGNTIYF. DNA of the CDR3: TGTGCCAGCAGCTTAGTGCTTGGAAACACCATATATTTT.

The chain recombines TRBV18 with TRBJ2-7, with 8 bases matching TRBD1. The CDR3 extends over 15 amino acids. Looked up from germline, CDR1 is KGHSH and CDR2 is LQKENI. J was trimmed by 6 bases and V by 0 bases; bases with no gene match: 7. CDR3 DNA sequence: TGTGCCAGCTCACCACCGCCAGGGGGCCCATCCGAGCAGTACTTC. Translated: CASSPPPGGPSEQYF. Based on the CDR3 plus reference TRBV18 and TRBJ2-7, the full variable domain is NAGVMQNPRHLVRRRGQEARLRCSPMKGHSHVYWYRQLPEEGLKFMVYLQKENIIDESGMPKERFSAEFPKEGPSILRIQQVVRGDSAAYFCASSPPPGGPSEQYFGPGTRLTVT.

The chain carries TRBV10-3 and TRBJ2-5, with D possibly TRBD1 on 5 matching bases. Germline-derived CDR1 and CDR2 are ENHRY and SYGVKD. CDR3 length equals 15 residues. Deletions cut 4 bases from V and 1 base from J, with 13 bases between. The CDR3 reads CAISGGREPQETQYF. Here the CDR3 DNA reads TGTGCCATCAGTGGAGGCAGGGAACCCCAAGAGACCCAGTACTTC.

The chain links TRBV6-6 to TRBJ1-1; the D gene is possibly TRBD1 (6 bases). CDR1 is MNHNY, CDR2 SVGAGI, per germline (reference sequence). The CDR3 totals 14 residues. Trimming took off 6 bases at V and 0 bases at J, with 11 bases between the two ends. CDR3 coding DNA: TGTGCCAGCAGGCCGGGACATCTGAACACTGAAGCTTTCTTT. The encoded protein is CASRPGHLNTEAFF.

The genes are TRBV23-1 and TRBJ2-7, with unresolved D. TRBV23-1 is an open reading frame, and its role is uncertain. The V and J ends lost 4 bases and 4 bases respectively, with 17 bases between them. The CDR3 is made up of 15 amino acids. The chain's CDR3 is CASSPKNGNSYEQYF. For the CDR3, the DNA is TGCGCCAGCAGTCCAAAGAACGGAAATTCTTACGAGCAGTACTTC.

The gene calls are TRBV15 and TRBJ2-7; D is unclear. This CDR3 is built from 16 residues. Germline CDR1 LNHNV, CDR2 YYDKDF (reference sequence). Trimming stripped 0 bases from V and 3 bases from J, with 15 bases between. This CDR3 reads CATSRDQIRSGYEQYF. The CDR3 DNA follows: TGTGCCACCAGCAGAGATCAGATCCGATCCGGCTACGAGCAGTACTTC. The entire variable domain, with the rest obtained from reference TRBV15 and TRBJ2-7, is as follows: DAMVIQNPRYQVTQFGKPVTLSCSQTLNHNVMYWYQQKSSQAPKLLFHYYDKDFNNEADTPDNFQSRRPNTSFCFLDIRSPGLGDTAMYLCATSRDQIRSGYEQYFGPGTRLTVT.

V and J are TRBV5-1 and TRBJ1-4; D is perhaps TRBD1 (5 bases). V lost 4 bases and J 8 bases, leaving 15 bases between the germline ends. Germline V lookup: CDR1 SGHRS, CDR2 YFSETQ. This CDR3 has 14 amino acids. The CDR3 is CASSPQPEGEKLFF. The DNA of the CDR3 is TGCGCCAGCAGCCCCCAGCCCGAGGGGGAAAAACTGTTTTTT.

The chain carries TRBV23-1 and TRBJ2-4, with D possibly TRBD1 on 6 matching bases. TRBV23-1 has ORF status, its function being uncertain. Trimming took off 8 bases at V and 5 bases at J, with 13 bases between the two ends. The CDR3 covers 13 residues. The CDR3 sequence is CASRRTVQNIQYF. DNA of the CDR3: TGCGCCAGCCGTCGGACAGTACAAAACATTCAGTACTTC.